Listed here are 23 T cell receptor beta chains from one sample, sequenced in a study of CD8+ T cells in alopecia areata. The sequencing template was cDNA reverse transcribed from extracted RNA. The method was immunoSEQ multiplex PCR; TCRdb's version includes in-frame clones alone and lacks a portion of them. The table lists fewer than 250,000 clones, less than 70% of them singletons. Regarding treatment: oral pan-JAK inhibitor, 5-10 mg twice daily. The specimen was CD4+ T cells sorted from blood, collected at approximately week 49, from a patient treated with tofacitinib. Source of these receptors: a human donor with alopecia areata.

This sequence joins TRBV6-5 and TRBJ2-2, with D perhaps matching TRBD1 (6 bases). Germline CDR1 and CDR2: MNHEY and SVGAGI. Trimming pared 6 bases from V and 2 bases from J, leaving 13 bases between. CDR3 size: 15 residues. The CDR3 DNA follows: TGTGCCAGCAGGGCCGGGACAATAAACACCGGGGAGCTGTTTTTT. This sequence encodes CASRAGTINTGELFF.

The CDR3 nucleotides are TGTGCCAGCAGCTTGGTCTGGGGCGAGCAGTACTTC. Its protein product is CASSLVWGEQYF. The rearrangement links TRBV5-6 to TRBJ2-7, with D unclear. Trimming left V 0 bases short and J 6 bases short, with 7 bases between. The CDR3 is 12 residues long. The germline CDR1 and CDR2 sequences are SGHDT and YYEEEE.

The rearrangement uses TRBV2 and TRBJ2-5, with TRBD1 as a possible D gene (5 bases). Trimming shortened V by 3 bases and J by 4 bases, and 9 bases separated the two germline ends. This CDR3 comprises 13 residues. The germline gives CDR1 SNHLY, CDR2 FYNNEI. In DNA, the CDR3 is TGTGCCAGCAGTGACAGGGTACCAGAGACCCAGTACTTC. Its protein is CASSDRVPETQYF. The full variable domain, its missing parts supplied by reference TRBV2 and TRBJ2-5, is EPEVTQTPSHQVTQMGQEVILRCVPISNHLYFYWYRQILGQKVEFLVSFYNNEISEKSEIFDDQFSVERPDGSNFTLKIRSTKLEDSAMYFCASSDRVPETQYFGPGTRLLVL.

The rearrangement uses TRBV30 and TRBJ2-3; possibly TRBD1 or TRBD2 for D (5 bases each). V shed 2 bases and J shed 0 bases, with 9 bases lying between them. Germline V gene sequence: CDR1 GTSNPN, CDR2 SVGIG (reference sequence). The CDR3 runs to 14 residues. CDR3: CAWSPGRSTDTQYF. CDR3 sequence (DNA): TGTGCCTGGAGTCCGGGACGCAGCACAGATACGCAGTATTTT.

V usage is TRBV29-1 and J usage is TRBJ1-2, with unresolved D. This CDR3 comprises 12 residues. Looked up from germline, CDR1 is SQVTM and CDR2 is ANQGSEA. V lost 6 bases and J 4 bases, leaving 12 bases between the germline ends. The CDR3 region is CSVGTEFYGYTF. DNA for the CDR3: TGCAGCGTCGGAACCGAATTCTATGGCTACACCTTC. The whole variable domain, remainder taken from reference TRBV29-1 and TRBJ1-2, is SAVISQKPSRDICQRGTSLTIQCQVDSQVTMMFWYRQQPGQSLTLIATANQGSEATYESGFVIDKFPISRPNLTFSTLTVSNMSPEDSSIYLCSVGTEFYGYTFGSGTRLTVV.

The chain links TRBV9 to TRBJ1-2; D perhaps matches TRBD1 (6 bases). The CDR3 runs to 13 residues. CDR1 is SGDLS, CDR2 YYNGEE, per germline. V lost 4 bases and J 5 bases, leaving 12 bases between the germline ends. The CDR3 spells CASSPDTGYGYTF. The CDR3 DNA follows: TGTGCCAGCAGCCCCGATACAGGGTATGGCTACACCTTC.

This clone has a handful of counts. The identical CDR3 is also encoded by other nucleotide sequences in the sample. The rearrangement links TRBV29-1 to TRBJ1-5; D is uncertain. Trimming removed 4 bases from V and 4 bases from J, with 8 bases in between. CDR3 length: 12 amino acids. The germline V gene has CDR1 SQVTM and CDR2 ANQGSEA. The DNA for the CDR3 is TGCAGCGTTGGAGGTCAGAATCAGCCCCAGCATTTT. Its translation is CSVGGQNQPQHF.

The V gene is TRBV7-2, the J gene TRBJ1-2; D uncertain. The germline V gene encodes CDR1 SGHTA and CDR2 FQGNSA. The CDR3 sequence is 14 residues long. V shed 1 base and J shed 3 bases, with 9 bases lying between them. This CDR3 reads CASSLGGHYYGYTF. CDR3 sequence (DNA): TGTGCCAGCAGCTTAGGTGGCCACTACTATGGCTACACCTTC.

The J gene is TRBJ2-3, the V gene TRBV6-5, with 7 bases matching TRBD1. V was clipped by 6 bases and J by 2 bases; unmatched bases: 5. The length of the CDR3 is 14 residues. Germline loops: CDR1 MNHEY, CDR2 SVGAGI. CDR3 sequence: CASSRQGATDTQYF. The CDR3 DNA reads TGTGCCAGCAGCCGACAGGGTGCCACAGATACGCAGTATTTT.

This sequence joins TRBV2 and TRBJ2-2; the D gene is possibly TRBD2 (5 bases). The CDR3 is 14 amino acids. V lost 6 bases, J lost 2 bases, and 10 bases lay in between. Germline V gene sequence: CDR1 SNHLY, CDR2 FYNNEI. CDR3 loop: CASRTKVNTGELFF. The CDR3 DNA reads TGTGCCAGCAGGACTAAAGTAAACACCGGGGAGCTGTTTTTT.

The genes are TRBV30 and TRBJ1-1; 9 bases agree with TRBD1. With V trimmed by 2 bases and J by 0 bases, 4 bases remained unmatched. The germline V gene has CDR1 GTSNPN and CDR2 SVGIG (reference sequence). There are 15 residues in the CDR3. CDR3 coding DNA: TGTGCCTGGAGTCCGGGACAGGGCGTGAACACTGAAGCTTTCTTT. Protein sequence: CAWSPGQGVNTEAFF.

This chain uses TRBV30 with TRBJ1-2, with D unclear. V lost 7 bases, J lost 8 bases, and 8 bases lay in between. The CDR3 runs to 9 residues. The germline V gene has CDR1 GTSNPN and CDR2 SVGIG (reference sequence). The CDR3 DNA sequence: TGTGCCTCCTACCCAGGCTACACCTTC. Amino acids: CASYPGYTF.

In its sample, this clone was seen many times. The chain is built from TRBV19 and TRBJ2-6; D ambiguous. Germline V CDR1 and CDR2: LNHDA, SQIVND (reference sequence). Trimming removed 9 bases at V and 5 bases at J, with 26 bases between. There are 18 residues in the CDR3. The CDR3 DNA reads TGTGCCAGCTCGCCTATCCCTACGTCCTCCCTAAGGGCCAACGTCCTGACTTTC. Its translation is CASSPIPTSSLRANVLTF.

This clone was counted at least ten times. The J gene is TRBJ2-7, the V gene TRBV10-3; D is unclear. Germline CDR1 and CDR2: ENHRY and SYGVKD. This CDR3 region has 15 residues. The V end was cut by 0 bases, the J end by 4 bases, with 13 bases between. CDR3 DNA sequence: TGTGCCATCAGTGAGTCGTCCACTTACGGTTACGAGCAGTACTTC. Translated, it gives CAISESSTYGYEQYF.

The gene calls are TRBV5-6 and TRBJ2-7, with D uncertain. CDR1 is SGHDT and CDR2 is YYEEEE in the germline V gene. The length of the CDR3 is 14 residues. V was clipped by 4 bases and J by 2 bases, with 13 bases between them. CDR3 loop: CASSGVQATYEQYF. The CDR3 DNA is TGTGCCAGCAGCGGCGTCCAGGCCACCTACGAGCAGTACTTC.

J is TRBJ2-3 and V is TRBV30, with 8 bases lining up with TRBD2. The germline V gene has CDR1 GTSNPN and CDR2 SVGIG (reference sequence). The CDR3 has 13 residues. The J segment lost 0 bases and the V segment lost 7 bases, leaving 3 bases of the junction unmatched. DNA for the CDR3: TGTGCCTCACTAGCGGCTAGCACAGATACGCAGTATTTT. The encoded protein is CASLAASTDTQYF.

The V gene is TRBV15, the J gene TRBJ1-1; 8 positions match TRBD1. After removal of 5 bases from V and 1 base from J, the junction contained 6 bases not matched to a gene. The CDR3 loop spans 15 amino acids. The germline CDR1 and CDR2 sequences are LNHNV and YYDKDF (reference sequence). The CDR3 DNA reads TGTGCCACCAGCGGATGGACAGGGCCGAACACTGAAGCTTTCTTT. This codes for CATSGWTGPNTEAFF.

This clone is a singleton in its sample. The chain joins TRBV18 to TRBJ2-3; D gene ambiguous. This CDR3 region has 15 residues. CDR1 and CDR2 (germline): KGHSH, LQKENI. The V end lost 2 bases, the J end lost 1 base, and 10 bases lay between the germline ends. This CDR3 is CASSPVGPRTDTQYF. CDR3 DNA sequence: TGTGCCAGCTCACCAGTAGGTCCCCGCACAGATACGCAGTATTTT.

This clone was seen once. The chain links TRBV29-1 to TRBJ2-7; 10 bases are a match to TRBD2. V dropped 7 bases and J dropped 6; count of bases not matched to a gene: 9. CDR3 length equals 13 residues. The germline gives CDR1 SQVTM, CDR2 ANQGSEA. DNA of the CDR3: TGCAGCGCCTTACTGGCTAGCGGGGGCGAGCAGTACTTC. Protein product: CSALLASGGEQYF.

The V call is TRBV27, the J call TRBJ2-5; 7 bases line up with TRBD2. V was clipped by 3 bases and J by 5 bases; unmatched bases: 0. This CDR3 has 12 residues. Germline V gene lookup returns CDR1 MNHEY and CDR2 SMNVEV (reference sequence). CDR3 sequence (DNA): TGTGCCAGCAGTTTCGGGGGGGAGACCCAGTACTTC. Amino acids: CASSFGGETQYF.

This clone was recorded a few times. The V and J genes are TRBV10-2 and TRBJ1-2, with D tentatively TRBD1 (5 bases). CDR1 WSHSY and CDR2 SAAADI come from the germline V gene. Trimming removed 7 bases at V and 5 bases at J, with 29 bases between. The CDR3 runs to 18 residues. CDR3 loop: CASTEQVLVSLSGYGYTF. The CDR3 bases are TGCGCCAGCACCGAACAGGTTTTGGTGTCCCTCAGTGGGTATGGCTACACCTTC.

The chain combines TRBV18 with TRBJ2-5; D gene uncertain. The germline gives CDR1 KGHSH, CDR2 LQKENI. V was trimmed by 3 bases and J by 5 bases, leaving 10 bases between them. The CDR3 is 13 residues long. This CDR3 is CASSPEVVETQYF. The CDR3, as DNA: TGTGCCAGCTCACCCGAGGTGGTGGAGACCCAGTACTTC.

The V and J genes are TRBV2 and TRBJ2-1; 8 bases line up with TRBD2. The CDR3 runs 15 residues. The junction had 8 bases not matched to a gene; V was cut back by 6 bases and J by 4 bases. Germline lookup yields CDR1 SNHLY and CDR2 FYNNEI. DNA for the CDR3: TGTGCCAGCAGCCCCGGACTAGCTCGATACAATGAGCAGTTCTTC. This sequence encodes CASSPGLARYNEQFF.